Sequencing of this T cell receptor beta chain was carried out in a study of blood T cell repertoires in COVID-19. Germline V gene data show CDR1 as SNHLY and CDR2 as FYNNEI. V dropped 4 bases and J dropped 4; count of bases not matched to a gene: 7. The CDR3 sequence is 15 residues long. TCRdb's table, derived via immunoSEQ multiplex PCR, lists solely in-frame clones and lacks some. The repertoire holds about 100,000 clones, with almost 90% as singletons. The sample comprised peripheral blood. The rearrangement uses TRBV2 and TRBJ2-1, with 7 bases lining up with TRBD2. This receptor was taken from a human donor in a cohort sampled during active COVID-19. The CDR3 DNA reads TGTGCCAGCAGTGTCGGCGGGAGCGCATACAATGAGCAGTTCTTC. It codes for CASSVGGSAYNEQFF.